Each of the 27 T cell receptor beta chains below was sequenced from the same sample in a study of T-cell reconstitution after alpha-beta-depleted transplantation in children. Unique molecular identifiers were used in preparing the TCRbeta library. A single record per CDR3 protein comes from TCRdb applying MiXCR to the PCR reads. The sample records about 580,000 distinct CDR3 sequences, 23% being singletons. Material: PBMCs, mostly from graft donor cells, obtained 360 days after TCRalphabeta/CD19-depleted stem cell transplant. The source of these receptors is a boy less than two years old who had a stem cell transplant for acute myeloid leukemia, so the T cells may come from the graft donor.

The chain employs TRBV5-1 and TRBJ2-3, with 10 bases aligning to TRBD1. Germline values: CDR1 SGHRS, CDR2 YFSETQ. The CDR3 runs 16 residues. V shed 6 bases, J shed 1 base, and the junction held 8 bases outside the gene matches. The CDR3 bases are TGCGCCAGCACACCCCGGGGGACAGGGGGCACAGATACGCAGTATTTT. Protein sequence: CASTPRGTGGTDTQYF. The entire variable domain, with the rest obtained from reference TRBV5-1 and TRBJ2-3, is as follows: KAGVTQTPRYLIKTRGQQVTLSCSPISGHRSVSWYQQTPGQGLQFLFEYFSETQRNKGNFPGRFSGRQFSNSRSEMNVSTLELGDSALYLCASTPRGTGGTDTQYFGPGTRLTVL.

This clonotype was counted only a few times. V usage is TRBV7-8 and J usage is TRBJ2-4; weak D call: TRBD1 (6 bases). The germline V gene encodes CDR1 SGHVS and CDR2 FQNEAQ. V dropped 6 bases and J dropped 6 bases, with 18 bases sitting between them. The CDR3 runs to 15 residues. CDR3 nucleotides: TGTGCCAGCAGTCGCCCCGGACTCAGGGGAAACATTCAGTACTTC. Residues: CASSRPGLRGNIQYF. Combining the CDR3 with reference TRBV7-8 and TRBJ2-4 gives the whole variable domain GAGVSQSPRYKVAKRGQDVALRCDPISGHVSLFWYQQALGQGPEFLTYFQNEAQLDKSGLPSDRFFAERPEGSVSTLKIQRTQQEDSAVYLCASSRPGLRGNIQYFGAGTRLSVL.

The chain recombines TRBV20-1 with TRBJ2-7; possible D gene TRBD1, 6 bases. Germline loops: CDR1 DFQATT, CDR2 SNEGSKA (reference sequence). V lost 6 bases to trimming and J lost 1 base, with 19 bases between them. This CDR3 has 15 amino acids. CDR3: CSAGTFTGLSYEQYV. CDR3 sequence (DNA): TGCAGTGCGGGTACCTTTACAGGGCTGTCCTACGAGCAGTACGTC.

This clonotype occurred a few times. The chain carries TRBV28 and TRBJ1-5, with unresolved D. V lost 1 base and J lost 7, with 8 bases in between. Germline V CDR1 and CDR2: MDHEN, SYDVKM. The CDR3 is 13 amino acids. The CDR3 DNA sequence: TGTGCCAGCAGTTTATTGGCATGGCAGCCCCAGCATTTT. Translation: CASSLLAWQPQHF.

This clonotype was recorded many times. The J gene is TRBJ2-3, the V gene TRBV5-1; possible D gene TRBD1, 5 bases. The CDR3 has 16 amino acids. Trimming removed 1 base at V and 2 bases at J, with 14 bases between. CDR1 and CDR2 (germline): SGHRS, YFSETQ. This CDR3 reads CASSLPREGLTDTQYF. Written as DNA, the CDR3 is TGCGCCAGCAGCTTGCCCAGGGAAGGCCTCACAGATACGCAGTATTTT.

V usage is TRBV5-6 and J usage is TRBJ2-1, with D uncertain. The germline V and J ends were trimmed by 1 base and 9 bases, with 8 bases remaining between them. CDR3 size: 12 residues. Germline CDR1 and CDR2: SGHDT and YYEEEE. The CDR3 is CASSLYVGEQFF. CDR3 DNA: TGTGCCAGCAGCTTGTATGTAGGTGAGCAGTTCTTC.

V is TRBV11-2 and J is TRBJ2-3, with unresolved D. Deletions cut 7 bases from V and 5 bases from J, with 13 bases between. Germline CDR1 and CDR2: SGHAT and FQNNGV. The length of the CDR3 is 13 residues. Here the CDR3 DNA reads TGTGCCAGCACCCCTCCTTCGATAGATACGCAGTATTTT. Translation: CASTPPSIDTQYF.

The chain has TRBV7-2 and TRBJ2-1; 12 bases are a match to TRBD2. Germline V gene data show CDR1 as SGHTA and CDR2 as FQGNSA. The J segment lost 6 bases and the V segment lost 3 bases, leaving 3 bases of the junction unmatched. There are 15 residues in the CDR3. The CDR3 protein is CASSLTSGGINEQFF. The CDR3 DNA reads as TGTGCCAGCAGCTTGACTAGCGGGGGCATCAATGAGCAGTTCTTC.

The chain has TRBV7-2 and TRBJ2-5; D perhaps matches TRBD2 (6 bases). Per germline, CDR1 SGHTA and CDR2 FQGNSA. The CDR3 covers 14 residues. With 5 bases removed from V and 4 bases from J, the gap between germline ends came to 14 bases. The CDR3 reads CASSSFRELETQYF. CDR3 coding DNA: TGTGCCAGCAGCAGCTTCCGGGAGCTAGAGACCCAGTACTTC.

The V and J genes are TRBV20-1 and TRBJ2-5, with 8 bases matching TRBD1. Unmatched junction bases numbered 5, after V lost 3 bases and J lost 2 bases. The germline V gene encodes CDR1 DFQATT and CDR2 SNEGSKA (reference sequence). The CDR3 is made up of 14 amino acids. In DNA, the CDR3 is TGCAGTGCTAGTTCAGACAGGGGACAAGAGACCCAGTACTTC. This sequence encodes CSASSDRGQETQYF.

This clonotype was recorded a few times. CDR3 in DNA: TGTGCCAGCAGCGCCGGGACAGGGCTCAACGAGCAGTACTTC. The encoded protein is CASSAGTGLNEQYF. The genes are TRBV6-2 or TRBV6-3 and TRBJ2-7; 9 bases line up with TRBD1. With 6 bases clipped from V and 5 bases from J, the junction kept 8 bases outside the gene matches. Germline-derived CDR1 and CDR2 are MNHEY and SVGEGT. The length of the CDR3 is 14 residues.

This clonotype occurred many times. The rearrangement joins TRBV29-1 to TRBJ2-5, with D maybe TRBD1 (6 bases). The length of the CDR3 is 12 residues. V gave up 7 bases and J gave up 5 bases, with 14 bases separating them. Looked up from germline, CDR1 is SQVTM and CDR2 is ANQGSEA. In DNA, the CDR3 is TGCAGCGCCCGACAGGTCGGGGAGACCCAGTACTTC. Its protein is CSARQVGETQYF. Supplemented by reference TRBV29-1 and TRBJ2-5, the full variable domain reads SAVISQKPSRDICQRGTSLTIQCQVDSQVTMMFWYRQQPGQSLTLIATANQGSEATYESGFVIDKFPISRPNLTFSTLTVSNMSPEDSSIYLCSARQVGETQYFGPGTRLLVL.

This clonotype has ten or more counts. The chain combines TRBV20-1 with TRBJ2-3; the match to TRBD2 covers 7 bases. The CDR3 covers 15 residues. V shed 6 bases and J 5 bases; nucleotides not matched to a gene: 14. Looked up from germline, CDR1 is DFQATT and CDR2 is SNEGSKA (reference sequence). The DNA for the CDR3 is TGCAGTGCGATAGAACTAGCGACGGTCGTAGATACGCAGTATTTT. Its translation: CSAIELATVVDTQYF.

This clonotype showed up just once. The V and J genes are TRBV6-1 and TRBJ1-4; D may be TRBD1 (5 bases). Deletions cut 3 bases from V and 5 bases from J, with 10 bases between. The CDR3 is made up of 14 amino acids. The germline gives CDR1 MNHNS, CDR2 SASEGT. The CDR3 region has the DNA TGTGCCAGCAGTGAGGGTAGGACAAATGAAAAACTGTTTTTT. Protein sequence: CASSEGRTNEKLFF.

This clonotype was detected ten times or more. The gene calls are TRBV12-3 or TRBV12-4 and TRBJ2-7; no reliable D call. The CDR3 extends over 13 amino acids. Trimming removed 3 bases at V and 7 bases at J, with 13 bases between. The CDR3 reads CASSFYTLGEQYF. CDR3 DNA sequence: TGTGCCAGCAGTTTCTACACCCTGGGGGAGCAGTACTTC.

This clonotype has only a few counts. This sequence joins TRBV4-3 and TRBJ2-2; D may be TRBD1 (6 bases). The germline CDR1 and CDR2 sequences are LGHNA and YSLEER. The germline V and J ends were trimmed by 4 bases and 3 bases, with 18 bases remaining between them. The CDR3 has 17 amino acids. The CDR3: CASSRMQRQVHTGELFF. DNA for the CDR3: TGCGCCAGCAGCCGAATGCAACGACAGGTTCACACCGGGGAGCTGTTTTTT.

The CDR3, as DNA: TGCGCCAGCAGCCAAGATAGCGCAGATACGCAGTATTTT. Amino acid sequence: CASSQDSADTQYF. J is TRBJ2-3 and V is TRBV4-1, with a possible D match to TRBD2 (5 bases). This CDR3 region has 13 residues. The ends were cut back, 0 bases at V and 4 bases at J, with 5 bases in the middle. Germline CDR1 MGHRA, CDR2 YSYEKL.

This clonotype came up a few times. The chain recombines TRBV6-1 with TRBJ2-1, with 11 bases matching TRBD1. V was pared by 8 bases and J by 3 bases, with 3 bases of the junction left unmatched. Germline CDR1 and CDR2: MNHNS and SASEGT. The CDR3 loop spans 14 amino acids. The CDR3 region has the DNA TGTGCCAGCTCCGGGACAGGGGGCTACAATGAGCAGTTCTTC. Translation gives CASSGTGGYNEQFF.

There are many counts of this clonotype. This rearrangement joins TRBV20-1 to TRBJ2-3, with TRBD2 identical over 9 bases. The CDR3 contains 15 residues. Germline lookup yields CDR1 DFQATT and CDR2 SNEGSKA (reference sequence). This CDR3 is CRPGTSSAGEDTQYF. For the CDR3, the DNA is TGCAGACCCGGGACTAGCTCCGCGGGAGAGGATACGCAGTATTTT.

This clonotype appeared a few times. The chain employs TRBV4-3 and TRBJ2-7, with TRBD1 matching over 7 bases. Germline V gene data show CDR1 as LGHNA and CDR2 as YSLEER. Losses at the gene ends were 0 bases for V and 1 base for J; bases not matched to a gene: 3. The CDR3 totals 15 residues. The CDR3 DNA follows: TGCGCCAGCAGCCAAGAAGGGGACAGTTCCTACGAGCAGTACTTC. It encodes CASSQEGDSSYEQYF.

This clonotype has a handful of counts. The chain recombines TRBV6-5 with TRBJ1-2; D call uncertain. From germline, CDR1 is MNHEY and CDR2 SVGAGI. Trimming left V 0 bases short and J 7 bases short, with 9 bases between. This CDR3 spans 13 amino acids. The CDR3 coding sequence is TGTGCCAGCAGTTACTCGATGAGGGCTGGCTACACCTTC. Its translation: CASSYSMRAGYTF.

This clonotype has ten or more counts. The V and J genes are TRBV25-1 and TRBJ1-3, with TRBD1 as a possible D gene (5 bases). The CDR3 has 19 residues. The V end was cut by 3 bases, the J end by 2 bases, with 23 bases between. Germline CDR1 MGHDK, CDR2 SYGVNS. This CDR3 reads CASSDGPGRWRVPGNTIYF. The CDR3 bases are TGTGCCAGCAGTGATGGACCGGGACGTTGGAGGGTACCTGGAAACACCATATATTTT.

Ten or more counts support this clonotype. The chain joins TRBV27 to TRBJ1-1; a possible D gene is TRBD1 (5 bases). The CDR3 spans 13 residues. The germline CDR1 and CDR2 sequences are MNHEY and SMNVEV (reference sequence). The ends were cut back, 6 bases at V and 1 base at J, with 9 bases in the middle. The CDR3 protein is CASRITGNTEAFF. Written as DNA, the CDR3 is TGTGCCAGCAGGATAACAGGGAACACTGAAGCTTTCTTT.

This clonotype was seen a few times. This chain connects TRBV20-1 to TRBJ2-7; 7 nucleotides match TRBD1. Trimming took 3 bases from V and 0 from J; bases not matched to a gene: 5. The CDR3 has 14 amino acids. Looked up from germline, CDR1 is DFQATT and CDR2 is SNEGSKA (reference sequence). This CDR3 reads CSASGTAFSYEQYV. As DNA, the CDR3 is TGCAGTGCTAGTGGGACAGCCTTCTCCTACGAGCAGTACGTC.

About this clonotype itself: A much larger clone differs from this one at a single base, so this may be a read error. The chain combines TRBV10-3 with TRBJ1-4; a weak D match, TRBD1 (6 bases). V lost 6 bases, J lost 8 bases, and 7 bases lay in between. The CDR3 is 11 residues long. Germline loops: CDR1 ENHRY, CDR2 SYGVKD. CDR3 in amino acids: CAISGGEKLFF. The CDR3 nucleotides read TGTGCCATCAGCGGGGGCGAAAAACTGTTTTTT.

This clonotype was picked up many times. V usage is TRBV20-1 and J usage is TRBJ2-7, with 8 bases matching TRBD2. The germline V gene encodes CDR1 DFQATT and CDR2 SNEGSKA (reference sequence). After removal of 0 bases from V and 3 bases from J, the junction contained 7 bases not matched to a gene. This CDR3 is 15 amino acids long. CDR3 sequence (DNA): TGCAGTGCTAGAGATATGGGCGGGGGGATCTACGAGCAGTACTTC. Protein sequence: CSARDMGGGIYEQYF.

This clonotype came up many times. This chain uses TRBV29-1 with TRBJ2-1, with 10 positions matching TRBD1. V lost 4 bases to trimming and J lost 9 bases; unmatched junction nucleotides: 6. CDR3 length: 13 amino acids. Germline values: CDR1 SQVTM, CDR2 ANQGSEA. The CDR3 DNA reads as TGCAGCGTTGGACAGGGGGCAGCGGGTGAGCAGTTCTTC. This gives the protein CSVGQGAAGEQFF.